The 18 T cell receptor beta chains below were found in one sample sequenced in a study of technical replicates of blood from a handful of donors. TCRdb's table, derived via immunoSEQ multiplex PCR, lists solely in-frame clones and lacks some. The sample consists of tens of thousands of clones, 90% of them appearing once. Sequencing was done on a sample of PBMCs. Every receptor here comes from a human donor in good health. Some clones in this sample may be carry-over from other donors' samples.

V is TRBV5-6 and J is TRBJ1-1; TRBD1 matches at 7 bases. After removal of 5 bases from V and 6 bases from J, the junction contained 10 bases not matched to a gene. The CDR3 sequence is 14 residues long. CDR1 SGHDT and CDR2 YYEEEE come from the germline V gene. CDR3 sequence: CASSRETGISEAFF. The CDR3, as DNA: TGTGCCAGCAGTCGAGAGACAGGGATCTCTGAAGCTTTCTTT.

The chain carries TRBV6-1 and TRBJ2-7; 7 bases align to TRBD2. The CDR3 totals 12 residues. Germline CDR1 is MNHNS and CDR2 is SASEGT. V shed 3 bases, J shed 6 bases, and the junction held 2 bases outside the gene matches. The CDR3 is CASSDGGVEQYF. The CDR3 DNA sequence: TGTGCCAGCAGTGATGGGGGGGTCGAGCAGTACTTC.

The rearrangement uses TRBV7-2 and TRBJ2-3; 10 bases fit TRBD2. The CDR3 has 15 residues. Germline V gene sequence: CDR1 SGHTA, CDR2 FQGNSA. Losses at the gene ends were 5 bases for V and 3 bases for J; bases not matched to a gene: 5. CDR3 region: CASSPSGSRTDTQYF. CDR3 in DNA: TGTGCCAGCAGCCCTAGCGGGAGTAGAACAGATACGCAGTATTTT.

This clone was observed once. J is TRBJ1-3 and V is TRBV6-6, with 8 bases lining up with TRBD1. CDR3 length: 16 amino acids. J lost 5 bases, V lost 4 bases, and 10 bases had no gene match. CDR1 MNHNY and CDR2 SVGAGI come from the germline V gene (reference sequence). The CDR3 is CASSFVRTGRRNTIYF. CDR3 DNA sequence: TGTGCCAGCAGTTTCGTCCGGACAGGGAGGAGAAACACCATATATTTT.

The rearrangement uses TRBV5-5 and TRBJ2-7; 11 bases are shared with TRBD2. From germline, CDR1 is SGHKS and CDR2 YYEKEE (reference sequence). The CDR3 extends over 15 amino acids. The V segment lost 2 bases and the J segment 4 bases; nucleotides outside the gene matches: 5. CDR3 region: CASSLTSGGQYEQYF. CDR3 DNA sequence: TGTGCCAGCAGCTTAACTAGCGGGGGCCAGTACGAGCAGTACTTC.

V gene TRBV6-5 combines with J gene TRBJ2-7; tentatively, D is TRBD1 (5 bases). The germline gives CDR1 MNHEY, CDR2 SVGAGI. V shed 1 base and J shed 6 bases, with 13 bases lying between them. CDR3 length: 14 residues. The CDR3 DNA is TGTGCCAGCAGTTACTACAGGATATTCTCCGAGCAGTACTTC. This encodes CASSYYRIFSEQYF.

This clone was recorded a few times. The V call is TRBV2, the J call TRBJ1-6; 12 nucleotides agree with TRBD1. V dropped 6 bases and J dropped 11; count of bases not matched to a gene: 5. This CDR3 is built from 14 residues. Per the germline V gene, CDR1 is SNHLY and CDR2 is FYNNEI. The CDR3 DNA reads TGTGCCAGCAGCCCGGGACAGGGGGCTACACCCCTCCACTTT. Its translation: CASSPGQGATPLHF.

The chain combines TRBV4-1 with TRBJ1-3, with D uncertain. The germline V gene encodes CDR1 MGHRA and CDR2 YSYEKL. This CDR3 comprises 14 residues. Trimming took off 2 bases at V and 9 bases at J, with 14 bases between the two ends. CDR3 amino acids: CASSQIINAGTIYF. The CDR3 nucleotides are TGCGCCAGCAGCCAAATTATCAACGCGGGCACCATATATTTT.

The genes are TRBV27 and TRBJ2-3; a weak D match, TRBD2 (5 bases). V was trimmed by 3 bases and J by 8 bases, leaving 15 bases between them. This CDR3 region has 14 residues. In germline, CDR1 is MNHEY, CDR2 SMNVEV (reference sequence). CDR3 protein: CASSFQPYRGTQYF. DNA for the CDR3: TGTGCCAGCAGTTTTCAACCCTATCGGGGTACGCAGTATTTT.

The rearrangement uses TRBV7-2 and TRBJ2-7; tentatively, D is TRBD2 (7 bases). The length of the CDR3 is 16 residues. Trimming shortened V by 2 bases and J by 1 base, and 15 bases separated the two germline ends. Germline-derived CDR1 and CDR2 are SGHTA and FQGNSA. CDR3 sequence reads: CASSLLGGALSYEQYF. CDR3 nucleotide sequence: TGTGCCAGCAGCTTATTGGGGGGGGCCTTATCCTACGAGCAGTACTTC.

This clone was seen once. V is TRBV5-6 and J is TRBJ2-4, with a possible D match to TRBD2 (6 bases). V lost 4 bases to trimming and J lost 0 bases, with 14 bases between them. Germline assignment: CDR1 SGHDT and CDR2 YYEEEE. The CDR3 contains 16 residues. CDR3 sequence (DNA): TGTGCCAGCAGCAGAGGAGGGGAGTTAGCCAAAAACATTCAGTACTTC. Residues: CASSRGGELAKNIQYF.

The rearrangement uses TRBV30 and TRBJ1-6, with D uncertain. Trimming took off 0 bases at V and 4 bases at J, with 7 bases between the two ends. This CDR3 spans 14 amino acids. Germline lookup yields CDR1 GTSNPN and CDR2 SVGIG (reference sequence). In DNA form, the CDR3 reads TGTGCCTGGAGTGTAAGTCAGTATAATTCACCCCTCCACTTT. Its protein product is CAWSVSQYNSPLHF.

The chain is built from TRBV9 and TRBJ2-1, with TRBD2 identical over 7 bases. V was clipped by 4 bases and J by 3 bases; unmatched bases: 10. CDR3 length: 16 amino acids. From germline, CDR1 is SGDLS and CDR2 YYNGEE. CDR3 bases: TGTGCCAGCAGCCCCTCCGGGGCGGGGGACTACAATGAGCAGTTCTTC. It yields the protein CASSPSGAGDYNEQFF.

This clone was detected only a few times. This CDR3 is CASSIDRGNYEQYF. The CDR3 coding sequence is TGTGCCAGCAGTATTGACAGGGGCAACTACGAGCAGTACTTC. The V call is TRBV6-1, the J call TRBJ2-7; 8 nucleotides agree with TRBD1. There are 14 residues in the CDR3. CDR1 is MNHNS and CDR2 is SASEGT in the germline V gene. Losses at the gene ends were 5 bases for V and 3 bases for J; bases not matched to a gene: 6.

V and J are TRBV7-3 and TRBJ2-1; D gene unclear. Per the germline V gene, CDR1 is SGHTA and CDR2 is FQGTGA. This CDR3 contains 12 residues. Deletions cut 2 bases from V and 4 bases from J, with 3 bases between. The CDR3 nucleotides are TGTGCCAGCAGCTTAGCGTACAATGAGCAGTTCTTC. Protein product: CASSLAYNEQFF.

This CDR3 reads CASSSSDRYGYTF. The CDR3 bases are TGTGCCAGCAGCTCGTCGGACAGATATGGCTACACCTTC. The rearrangement uses TRBV7-9 and TRBJ1-2; tentatively, D is TRBD1 (6 bases). CDR1 and CDR2 from the germline V gene are SEHNR and FQNEAQ (reference sequence). V was trimmed by 4 bases and J by 5 bases, leaving 11 bases between them. There are 13 residues in the CDR3. The full variable domain, in which reference TRBV7-9 and TRBJ1-2 provide the parts outside the CDR3, is DTGVSQNPRHKITKRGQNVTFRCDPISEHNRLYWYRQTLGQGPEFLTYFQNEAQLEKSRLLSDRFSAERPKGSFSTLEIQRTEQGDSAMYLCASSSSDRYGYTFGSGTRLTVV.

V and J are TRBV13 and TRBJ2-2; D is perhaps TRBD1 (5 bases). Germline V gives CDR1 PRHDT, CDR2 FYEKMQ (reference sequence). The CDR3 is 14 residues long. V was cut by 1 base and J by 9 bases, with 12 bases left in between. CDR3 nucleotide sequence: TGTGCCAGCAGCTTAGAAGGTCAGGGCCGGGAGCTGTTTTTT. Amino acid sequence: CASSLEGQGRELFF.

This chain joins TRBV7-9 and TRBJ1-2; D remains ambiguous. Germline V gene lookup returns CDR1 SEHNR and CDR2 FQNEAQ (reference sequence). The ends were cut back, 1 base at V and 8 bases at J, with 14 bases in the middle. The CDR3 runs 14 residues. The CDR3 here is CASSLVVSGGGYTF. CDR3 bases: TGTGCCAGCAGCTTAGTCGTTTCAGGTGGGGGCTACACCTTC.